The subject of this entry is one T cell receptor (beta chain). This entry belongs to a study of blood T cell repertoires in COVID-19. Data came from immunoSEQ multiplex PCR; TCRdb stores just in-frame clones and leaves some out. The data contain 75,000 to 90,000 clones, 86% of them singletons. Sequencing used peripheral blood. The clonotype originates from a man over 45 with active COVID-19.

This CDR3 reads CASSSGLIPEETQYF. The CDR3 region has the DNA TGTGCCAGCAGCTCGGGACTAATCCCCGAAGAGACCCAGTACTTC. V and J are TRBV7-2 and TRBJ2-5, with 7 positions matching TRBD2. Germline V gives CDR1 SGHTA, CDR2 FQGNSA. The junction had 8 bases not matched to a gene; V was cut back by 4 bases and J by 3 bases. This CDR3 has 15 amino acids.